The present entry profiles one TCR beta chain with its context. The data belong to a study of blood T cell repertoires in COVID-19. Study-level background: The United States, Italy and Spain were the sources of the acute and convalescent COVID-19 samples. In each case, the material was cDNA or gDNA derived from T cells, B-cell-depleted T cells, or PBMCs.

The germline CDR1 and CDR2 sequences are SGHDT and YYEEEE. Trimming took off 3 bases at V and 6 bases at J, with 9 bases between the two ends. This CDR3 contains 12 residues. In the authors' workflow: Amplifying reference gene primers gave estimates of nucleated cell counts. Some clones are missing from TCRdb's copy, which holds only in-frame ones; the method was immunoSEQ multiplex PCR. The DNA was the basis for D and trimming; V, J and clone size are from that table. This table has around 160,000 clones, around 87% appearing once. Input material: peripheral blood. The clonotype was recovered from a man at least 80 years old with acute or convalescent COVID-19. The chain couples TRBV5-6 to TRBJ1-1; no clear D gene. CDR3 in amino acids: CASSSNRAEAFF. The CDR3 DNA is TGTGCCAGCAGCTCAAACCGGGCTGAAGCTTTCTTT.